A single sample is the source of the 15 T cell receptor beta chains below, sequenced in a study of T cells after yellow fever vaccination. Via MiXCR, TCRdb re-called the 5' RACE reads, giving one row per CDR3 protein. The table has fewer than 350,000 distinct CDR3 sequences, 3.6% seen once. The sequencing here drew on PBMCs, taken on the day of the yellow fever booster vaccination. These receptors were taken from a man aged 18 to 30 who received the YFV17D yellow fever vaccine.

This clonotype was picked up many times. The chain links TRBV6-5 to TRBJ2-7; D remains unclear. Germline lookup yields CDR1 MNHEY and CDR2 SVGAGI. This CDR3 is built from 15 residues. V dropped 6 bases and J dropped 0 bases, with 15 bases sitting between them. CDR3 coding DNA: TGTGCCAGCAGAACCATAGGACGGTACTCCTACGAGCAGTACTTC. Protein product: CASRTIGRYSYEQYF.

This clonotype was seen repeatedly, ten times or more. The rearrangement links TRBV11-2 to TRBJ2-4; 7 bases line up with TRBD2. The CDR3 runs 14 residues. In germline, CDR1 is SGHAT, CDR2 FQNNGV. V lost 5 bases to trimming and J lost 8 bases; unmatched junction nucleotides: 9. The CDR3 protein is CASSPSGGMHIQYF. Here the CDR3 DNA reads TGTGCCAGCAGCCCCTCCGGGGGGATGCACATTCAGTACTTC.

In its sample, this clonotype was seen a few times. V usage is TRBV7-2 and J usage is TRBJ2-3, with D unclear. Germline V lookup: CDR1 SGHTA, CDR2 FQGNSA. Trimming took 3 bases from V and 2 from J, leaving 9 bases between them. The CDR3 is 14 residues long. The CDR3 DNA reads as TGTGCCAGCAGCTTTTTACTAAACACAGATACGCAGTATTTT. It translates to CASSFLLNTDTQYF.

V and J are TRBV5-1 and TRBJ2-7, with unresolved D. Trimming cost V 2 bases and J 4 bases, with 13 bases left between them. This CDR3 spans 14 amino acids. Germline CDR1 reads SGHRS; CDR2 reads YFSETQ. As DNA, the CDR3 is TGCGCCAGCAGCTTTAGGCCAGAAAAATACGAGCAGTACTTC. Translation: CASSFRPEKYEQYF.

Only one count was recorded for this clonotype. The CDR3 coding sequence is TGTGCCAGCAGCTTACATCAGGGAGGAGAGCAGTACTTC. It codes for CASSLHQGGEQYF. The chain carries TRBV7-2 and TRBJ2-7; TRBD2 might be the D (6 bases). Trimming took 2 bases from V and 7 from J, leaving 12 bases between them. This CDR3 is built from 13 residues. The germline V gene has CDR1 SGHTA and CDR2 FQGNSA.

This clonotype was counted a few times. The rearrangement links TRBV7-2 to TRBJ2-3; D unclear. The CDR3 spans 13 residues. The V gene's germline CDR1 is SGHTA and CDR2 FQGNSA. Trimming stripped 4 bases from V and 2 bases from J, with 7 bases between. The CDR3 coding sequence is TGTGCCAGCAGCTCCCCAAACACAGATACGCAGTATTTT. It encodes CASSSPNTDTQYF.

The chain is built from TRBV29-1 and TRBJ2-5, with TRBD2 as a possible D gene (6 bases). Trimming left V 8 bases short and J 7 bases short, with 26 bases between. Germline values: CDR1 SQVTM, CDR2 ANQGSEA. This CDR3 is built from 15 residues. The CDR3 here is CSLEVGSGFEGTQYF. Here the CDR3 DNA reads TGCAGCCTCGAGGTTGGTAGCGGCTTCGAAGGGACCCAGTACTTC.

The V gene is TRBV7-3, the J gene TRBJ2-5, with D uncertain. The CDR3 totals 13 residues. Trimming took 5 bases from V and 6 from J, leaving 13 bases between them. Germline CDR1 SGHTA, CDR2 FQGTGA. CDR3: CASSVDGQKTQYF. As DNA, the CDR3 is TGTGCCAGCAGCGTTGACGGTCAGAAGACCCAGTACTTC.

This clonotype has just a few counts. V usage is TRBV4-1 and J usage is TRBJ2-7; TRBD1 agrees at 9 bases. This CDR3 region has 15 residues. Germline loops: CDR1 MGHRA, CDR2 YSYEKL. After removal of 4 bases from V and 9 bases from J, the junction contained 13 bases not matched to a gene. In DNA form, the CDR3 reads TGCGCCAGCAGCCTCATGGGGACAGGGTTAAATGGGCAGTACTTC. Protein sequence: CASSLMGTGLNGQYF.

This clonotype came up many times. This rearrangement joins TRBV5-6 to TRBJ1-5; D not certain. V lost 2 bases, J lost 4 bases, and 7 bases lay in between. Germline values: CDR1 SGHDT, CDR2 YYEEEE. This CDR3 comprises 13 residues. CDR3 loop: CASSFTGNQPQHF. CDR3 DNA: TGTGCCAGCAGCTTTACGGGAAATCAGCCCCAGCATTTT.

The genes are TRBV21-1 and TRBJ2-7; no check of the table's D call, TRBD1, against the DNA was made. TRBV21-1 is recorded as a pseudogene. The CDR3 totals 15 residues. As DNA, the CDR3 is TGTGCCCTTCGATACAGGGAAAGGTGGTCCTACGAGCAGTACGTC. Its translation: CALRYRERWSYEQYV.

This clonotype was counted between two and nine times. The rearrangement links TRBV6-6 to TRBJ2-5; D gene uncertain. CDR1 MNHNY and CDR2 SVGAGI come from the germline V gene (reference sequence). The CDR3 extends over 13 amino acids. V lost 5 bases and J lost 4, with 11 bases in between. The CDR3 loop is CASSKGISETQYF. CDR3 in DNA: TGTGCCAGCAGTAAGGGTATTTCAGAGACCCAGTACTTC.

Only a few counts were recorded for this clonotype. The V call is TRBV15, the J call TRBJ2-7; tentative D call: TRBD1 (6 bases). This CDR3 is 16 amino acids long. Germline CDR1 LNHNV, CDR2 YYDKDF (reference sequence). Trimming pared 0 bases from V and 0 bases from J, leaving 12 bases between. CDR3: CATSRDSRGISYEQYV. The CDR3 DNA reads TGTGCCACCAGCAGAGATTCCAGGGGCATCTCCTACGAGCAGTACGTC.

The genes are TRBV4-3 and TRBJ1-1; no reliable D call. The germline V gene has CDR1 LGHNA and CDR2 YSLEER. CDR3 length: 16 residues. The V end lost 0 bases, the J end lost 5 bases, and 16 bases lay between the germline ends. DNA for the CDR3: TGCGCCAGCAGCCAAGATCGACCACCGGGAAGGACTGAAGCTTTCTTT. Translating gives CASSQDRPPGRTEAFF.

Many counts were recorded for this clonotype. CDR3 amino acids: CASRLTLAKNIQYF. The CDR3 DNA sequence: TGTGCCAGCAGACTGACGCTAGCCAAAAACATTCAGTACTTC. The chain is built from TRBV12-3 or TRBV12-4 and TRBJ2-4; unclear D gene. The CDR3 consists of 14 residues. V was pared by 6 bases and J by 0 bases, with 9 bases between.